This TCR beta chain was identified during a study of CD8+CD57+ T cells in acquired aplastic anemia. About the study: On average, sorted CD4+ and CD8+ cells gave about 2.9 ug of DNA. There were roughly 9.8 million reads, on average, for CD4+ cells from healthy donors.

TCR beta VDJ and CDR3 profiles were obtained from a genomic DNA template. From the reads, TCRdb called clonotypes with MiXCR, one entry per CDR3 protein. The top ten hold about a sixth of the sample, which has some 190,000 distinct CDR3 sequences, around half seen once. V was pared by 1 base and J by 4 bases, with 2 bases of the junction left unmatched. Germline V gene lookup returns CDR1 LNHNV and CDR2 YYDKDF (reference sequence). This CDR3 is built from 14 residues. What was sequenced was sorted CD4+, CD8+, or CD8+CD57+ T cells (not recorded which) from PBMCs. This receptor was taken from a human donor in good health, serving as a control. The rearrangement links TRBV15 to TRBJ1-1; 8 nucleotides agree with TRBD1. CDR3 in amino acids: CATSRGQGSTEAFF. CDR3 bases: TGTGCCACCAGCAGAGGACAGGGGAGCACTGAAGCTTTCTTT.